This T cell receptor (beta chain) was observed in a study of CD8 T cells in Susac syndrome. General study findings and limits: The relatively small number of individuals in the TCR sequencing and HLA analysis was acknowledged by the study.

It was with random hexamers that 0.5 to 1 ug RNA was reverse transcribed. Amplification of the TCR beta CDR3 was carried out by immunoSEQ multiplex PCR, which spanned a total of 54 Vbeta and 13 Jbeta segments. TCRdb processed the immunoSEQ multiplex PCR reads anew with MiXCR; each CDR3 protein has one entry. Found here are approximately 180,000 distinct CDR3 sequences, roughly 94% of them singletons; the top ten hold 0.085% to 0.1%. As to this clonotype: Its antigen remains unidentified.

Germline V gives CDR1 GTSNPN, CDR2 SVGIG (reference sequence). The CDR3 has 16 residues. V was pared by 4 bases and J by 1 base, with 17 bases between. This receptor was identified in a human donor with Susac syndrome. Sequencing was performed on CD4+ T cells from PBMCs. V gene TRBV30 combines with J gene TRBJ1-5; unclear D gene. CDR3 sequence: CAWTPGGPRSNQPQHF. The CDR3 coding sequence is TGTGCCTGGACCCCGGGAGGGCCAAGGAGCAATCAGCCCCAGCATTTT. Full variable domain (remainder filled in from reference TRBV30 and TRBJ1-5): SQTIHQWPATLVQPVGSPLSLECTVEGTSNPNLYWYRQAAGRGLQLLFYSVGIGQISSEVPQNLSASRPQDRQFILSSKKLLLSDSGFYLCAWTPGGPRSNQPQHFGDGTRLSIL.